This T cell receptor (beta chain) appears in the sequencing data of a study of T cell clonality in common variable immunodeficiency. Study conclusions and caveats: CVID subjects showed higher TCRbeta clonality than healthy controls. T cell subpopulation sequencing would be needed to explain CVID clonality.

This clone was seen ten or more times. Its antigen is unidentified. Profiled with immunoSEQ multiplex PCR; TCRdb holds only in-frame clones, not every one. The record shows fewer than 50,000 clones for this sample, with no singletons present. Input material: peripheral blood mononuclear cells. The receptor was derived from a person between 18 and 69 years old in good health.

The covered CDR3 bases are TGCAGTGCCGAAGCGGGCCGCTCCTACGAG. It specifies CSAEAGRSYE. The whole CDR3 sequence reads CSAEAGRSYEQYF. This sequence joins TRBV20-1 and TRBJ2-7, with D perhaps TRBD2 (6 bases). Read coverage stops 3 residues before the CDR3 terminus; the germline J gene supplies the remainder. The CDR3 is made up of 13 amino acids. In germline, CDR1 is DFQATT, CDR2 SNEGSKA (reference sequence). The V end was cut by 6 bases, the J end by 0 bases, with 12 bases between.